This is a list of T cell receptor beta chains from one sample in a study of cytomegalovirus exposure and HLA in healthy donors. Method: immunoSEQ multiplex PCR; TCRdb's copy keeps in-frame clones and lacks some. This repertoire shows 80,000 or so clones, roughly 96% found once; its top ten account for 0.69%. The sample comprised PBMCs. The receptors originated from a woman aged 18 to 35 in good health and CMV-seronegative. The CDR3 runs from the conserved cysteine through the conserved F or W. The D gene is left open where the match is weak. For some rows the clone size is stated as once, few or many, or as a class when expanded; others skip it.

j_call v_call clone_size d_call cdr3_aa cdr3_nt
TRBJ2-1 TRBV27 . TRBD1 CASSQGQGPGEQFF TGTGCCAGCAGTCAGGGACAGGGTCCGGGTGAGCAGTTCTTC
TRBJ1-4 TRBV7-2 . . CASSWGLGKLFF TGTGCCAGCAGTTGGGGGCTCGGAAAACTGTTTTTT
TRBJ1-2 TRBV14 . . CASEVQNYGYTF TGTGCCAGCGAGGTGCAGAACTATGGCTACACCTTC
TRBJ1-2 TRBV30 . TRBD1 CAWTGGGYGYTF TGTGCCTGGACAGGGGGCGGCTATGGCTACACCTTC
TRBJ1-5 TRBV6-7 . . CASTGGPQHF TGTGCCAGTACCGGGGGGCCCCAGCATTTT
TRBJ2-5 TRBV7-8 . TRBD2 CASSETSGSQETQYF TGTGCCAGCAGCGAGACTAGCGGATCTCAAGAGACCCAGTACTTC
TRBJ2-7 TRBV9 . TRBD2 CASSVEISGRSEQYF TGTGCCAGCAGCGTAGAGATTAGCGGGAGATCCGAGCAGTACTTC
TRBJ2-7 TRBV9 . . CASSPTAQDYYEQYF TGTGCCAGCAGCCCCACGGCACAGGATTACTACGAGCAGTACTTC
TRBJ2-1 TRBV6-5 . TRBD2 CASTSTSGNEQFF TGTGCCAGCACTTCGACTAGCGGCAATGAGCAGTTCTTC
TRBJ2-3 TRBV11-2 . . CASSLDSAVSTDTQYF TGTGCCAGCAGCTTAGATTCGGCGGTAAGCACAGATACGCAGTATTTT
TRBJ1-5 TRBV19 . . CASSKQGHSNQPQHF TGTGCCAGTAGCAAACAGGGCCATAGCAATCAGCCCCAGCATTTT
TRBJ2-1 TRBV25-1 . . CASGSRGRNEQFF TGTGCCAGCGGGTCCCGGGGGAGGAATGAGCAGTTCTTC
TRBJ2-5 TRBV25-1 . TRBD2 CASKGTSGLGQETQYF TGTGCCAGCAAGGGGACTAGCGGATTAGGACAAGAGACCCAGTACTTC
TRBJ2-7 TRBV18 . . CASSPPWTVYEQYF TGTGCCAGCTCACCACCTTGGACAGTCTACGAGCAGTACTTC
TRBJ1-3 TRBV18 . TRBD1 CASSQQGVAGNTIYF TGTGCCAGCTCACAACAGGGGGTAGCTGGAAACACCATATATTTT
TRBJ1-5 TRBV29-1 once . CSVRRSNDEYSNQPQHF TGCAGCGTTAGAAGGAGCAACGACGAATATAGCAATCAGCCCCAGCATTTT
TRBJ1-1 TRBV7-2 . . CASSSRLANTEAFF TGTGCCAGCAGCTCCCGCCTAGCGAACACTGAAGCTTTCTTT
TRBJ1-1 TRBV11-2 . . CASSRGLTNTEAFF TGTGCCAGCAGCCGAGGGCTGACGAACACTGAAGCTTTCTTT
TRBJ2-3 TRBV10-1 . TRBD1 CASSGRTGGTDTQYF TGCGCCAGCAGTGGGCGGACAGGTGGAACAGATACGCAGTATTTT
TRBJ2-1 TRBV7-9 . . CASSYLSNEQFF TGTGCCAGCAGCTATCTGAGCAATGAGCAGTTCTTC
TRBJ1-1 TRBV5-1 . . CASSPRTANTEAFF TGCGCCAGCAGCCCGAGGACAGCTAACACTGAAGCTTTCTTT
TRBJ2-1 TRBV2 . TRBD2 CASIQRTSGGVIFF TGTGCCAGCATCCAGCGGACTAGCGGGGGGGTAATATTCTTC
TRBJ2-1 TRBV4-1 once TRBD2 CASSPGVGRGGGNEQFF TGCGCCAGCAGCCCCGGGGTGGGGCGGGGGGGTGGTAATGAGCAGTTCTTC
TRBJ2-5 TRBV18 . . CASSPMFSGGGQETQYF TGTGCCAGCTCACCAATGTTCTCAGGGGGAGGCCAAGAGACCCAGTACTTC
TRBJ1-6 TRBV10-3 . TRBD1 CATRDREFSPLHF TGTGCCACCCGGGACAGGGAGTTTTCACCCCTCCACTTT
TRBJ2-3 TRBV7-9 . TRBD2 CASSLTGTIQNTQYF TGTGCCAGCAGCTTAACCGGGACTATCCAAAATACGCAGTATTTT